These 26 T cell receptor beta chains originate from one sample sequenced in a study of shared clonotypes between healthy human individuals (dated by TCRdb to about 2020). Library prep was done by the immunoSEQ multiplex PCR assay. TCRdb carries this immuneACCESS record with in-frame sequences only. Its versions omit some clonotypes, under half of them owing to an unresolved V gene in the studies checked, with the rest unexplained. The sample table lists roughly 1.4 million clones, less than 99% of them with a count of one. Of the sample, approximately 0.4% is held by the ten largest clones. The sequenced material came from naive CD4+ T cells sorted from blood. Reading the label with the study, this specimen's cell subset or site is: CD45RA+ positively selected. These receptors came from a young man in good health.

The V and J genes are TRBV11-3 and TRBJ1-1, with 9 positions matching TRBD1. With 3 bases clipped from V and 3 bases from J, the junction kept 5 bases outside the gene matches. The CDR3 length is 15 residues. The V gene's germline CDR1 is SGHNT and CDR2 YENEEA. CDR3 bases: TGTGCCAGCAGCTTGGGACAGGGAGAGGACACTGAAGCTTTCTTT. Translated, it gives CASSLGQGEDTEAFF. The whole variable domain, filled in from reference TRBV11-3 and TRBJ1-1, reads EAGVVQSPRYKIIEKKQPVAFWCNPISGHNTLYWYLQNLGQGPELLIRYENEEAVDDSQLPKDRFSAERLKGVDSTLKIQPAELGDSAVYLCASSLGQGEDTEAFFGQGTRLTVV.

This rearrangement joins TRBV20-1 to TRBJ2-1; D is undetermined. Trimming stripped 5 bases from V and 5 bases from J, with 7 bases between. The germline V gene has CDR1 DFQATT and CDR2 SNEGSKA (reference sequence). The CDR3 loop spans 11 amino acids. The CDR3 nucleotides are TGCAGTGCTCCCCGGGACAATGAGCAGTTCTTC. Protein product: CSAPRDNEQFF.

The rearrangement joins TRBV7-9 to TRBJ1-2, with 7 bases that match TRBD1. The CDR3 runs 13 residues. Looked up from germline, CDR1 is SEHNR and CDR2 is FQNEAQ (reference sequence). The V segment lost 3 bases and the J segment 8 bases; nucleotides outside the gene matches: 6. CDR3 region: CASSFKQGTGYTF. CDR3 DNA sequence: TGTGCCAGCAGCTTTAAACAGGGGACGGGCTACACCTTC.

This sequence joins TRBV6-6 and TRBJ2-3; D is unclear. The CDR3 runs 13 residues. The V end was cut by 5 bases, the J end by 2 bases, with 8 bases between. The germline V gene has CDR1 MNHNY and CDR2 SVGAGI (reference sequence). Written as DNA, the CDR3 is TGTGCCAGCAGTACACTACTCACAGATACGCAGTATTTT. This codes for CASSTLLTDTQYF.

The V gene is TRBV10-3, the J gene TRBJ2-3; D not resolved. Trimming shortened V by 2 bases and J by 2 bases, and 8 bases separated the two germline ends. The length of the CDR3 is 14 residues. In germline, CDR1 is ENHRY, CDR2 SYGVKD. CDR3 sequence: CAISENTYTDTQYF. The CDR3 nucleotides read TGTGCCATCAGTGAGAACACCTACACAGATACGCAGTATTTT.

To note about this clone: The same CDR3 is also encoded by other DNA sequences in this sample. The chain couples TRBV27 to TRBJ1-2; D may be TRBD1 (5 bases). V was shortened by 4 bases and J by 7 bases, with 10 bases between the two germline ends. Germline V gives CDR1 MNHEY, CDR2 SMNVEV (reference sequence). The CDR3 extends over 12 amino acids. In DNA form, the CDR3 reads TGTGCCAGCAGTTACCCGGGGGGTGGCTACACCTTC. Its protein is CASSYPGGGYTF.

This clone occurred once. The rearrangement uses TRBV27 and TRBJ2-3, with D hard to call. The germline V gene has CDR1 MNHEY and CDR2 SMNVEV (reference sequence). V lost 2 bases, J lost 2 bases, and 8 bases lay in between. The CDR3 loop spans 14 amino acids. The CDR3 nucleotides are TGTGCCAGCAGTTTAATACAGAACACAGATACGCAGTATTTT. It is translated as CASSLIQNTDTQYF.

The CDR3 DNA sequence: TGCAGCGTTGTGTCGCAGGGGGCTTCTGAGCAGTTCTTC. Residues: CSVVSQGASEQFF. The chain employs TRBV29-1 and TRBJ2-1, with 8 bases fitting TRBD1. Trimming took 4 bases from V and 9 from J; bases not matched to a gene: 8. Germline CDR1 SQVTM, CDR2 ANQGSEA. This CDR3 contains 13 residues.

J is TRBJ2-1 and V is TRBV6-4; 10 bases agree with TRBD1. Germline CDR1 MRHNA, CDR2 SNTAGT. V was pared by 11 bases and J by 8 bases, with 9 bases of the junction left unmatched. The CDR3 consists of 13 residues. The DNA of the CDR3 is TGTGCCGGAAGACAGGGGGCCTTGGATGAGCAGTTCTTC. This translates into CAGRQGALDEQFF.

The chain employs TRBV14 and TRBJ1-2; 7 bases align to TRBD1. Germline CDR1 reads SGHDN; CDR2 reads FVKESK. V shed 2 bases and J 13 bases; nucleotides not matched to a gene: 7. This CDR3 has 12 amino acids. CDR3 DNA sequence: TGTGCCAGCAGCCAAAACCGGGACAGAGTCACCTTC. It codes for CASSQNRDRVTF.

The V gene is TRBV6-5, the J gene TRBJ2-1; 12 bases match TRBD2. V gave up 6 bases and J gave up 6 bases; unmatched junction bases: 6. Germline V CDR1 and CDR2: MNHEY, SVGAGI. The CDR3 is made up of 15 amino acids. CDR3 amino acids: CASSRLAGVLNEQFF. The CDR3 region has the DNA TGTGCCAGCAGCAGACTAGCGGGAGTTCTCAATGAGCAGTTCTTC.

The J gene is TRBJ2-3, the V gene TRBV5-4; D is possibly TRBD2 (6 bases). The germline V and J ends were trimmed by 5 bases and 6 bases, with 19 bases remaining between them. Germline V CDR1 and CDR2: SGHNT, YYREEE (reference sequence). This CDR3 contains 15 residues. This chain's CDR3 is CASSPLSGVHDTQYF. CDR3 nucleotides: TGTGCCAGCAGTCCGTTATCGGGAGTCCATGATACGCAGTATTTT.

The chain combines TRBV5-1 with TRBJ2-7, with D possibly being TRBD2 (5 bases). The length of the CDR3 is 12 residues. Trimming took off 4 bases at V and 4 bases at J, with 9 bases between the two ends. Per the germline V gene, CDR1 is SGHRS and CDR2 is YFSETQ. The chain's CDR3 is CASSKSGYEQYF. Written as DNA, the CDR3 is TGCGCCAGCAGCAAAAGCGGTTACGAGCAGTACTTC.

This rearrangement joins TRBV30 to TRBJ2-7; 7 nucleotides line up with TRBD1. The trim removed 2 bases at V and 4 bases at J, leaving 11 bases unmatched. The CDR3 loop spans 15 amino acids. Germline V gene sequence: CDR1 GTSNPN, CDR2 SVGIG (reference sequence). CDR3 coding DNA: TGTGCCTGGAGTCCAACCGGGACAGTCATATACGAGCAGTACTTC. It yields the protein CAWSPTGTVIYEQYF.

The DNA for the CDR3 is TGTGCCAGTAGTCCCCAGCGCGGTTCCTACGAGCAGTACTTC. Translated: CASSPQRGSYEQYF. The chain joins TRBV19 to TRBJ2-7; D not certain. Trimming shortened V by 5 bases and J by 1 base, and 12 bases separated the two germline ends. Germline V CDR1 and CDR2: LNHDA, SQIVND (reference sequence). This CDR3 contains 14 residues.

The J gene is TRBJ1-1, the V gene TRBV29-1, with D perhaps TRBD1 (5 bases). Germline loops: CDR1 SQVTM, CDR2 ANQGSEA. V was clipped by 7 bases and J by 2 bases, with 8 bases between them. This CDR3 spans 11 amino acids. The CDR3: CSATDNTEAFF. The DNA for the CDR3 is TGCAGCGCGACAGATAACACTGAAGCTTTCTTT.

The chain carries TRBV6-1 and TRBJ2-3; D is undetermined. Deletions cut 9 bases from V and 3 bases from J, with 7 bases between. The CDR3 extends over 11 amino acids. Germline loops: CDR1 MNHNS, CDR2 SASEGT. DNA for the CDR3: TGTGCCAGTCTTACTACAGATACGCAGTATTTT. This sequence encodes CASLTTDTQYF.

This clone was seen just once. Other DNA sequences within the sample encode an identical CDR3. This chain uses TRBV7-2 with TRBJ1-5, with TRBD1 identical over 8 bases. Unmatched junction bases numbered 2, after V lost 5 bases and J lost 5 bases. The germline V gene encodes CDR1 SGHTA and CDR2 FQGNSA. The CDR3 consists of 13 residues. The CDR3 region has the DNA TGTGCCAGCAGCCTGGACAGGGATCAGCCCCAGCATTTT. It encodes CASSLDRDQPQHF.

The rearrangement uses TRBV5-5 and TRBJ2-1; 9 positions agree with TRBD1. Germline values: CDR1 SGHKS, CDR2 YYEKEE (reference sequence). V shed 3 bases, J shed 7 bases, and the junction held 8 bases outside the gene matches. The CDR3 has 15 residues. This CDR3 is CASSSRDRVINEQFF. The CDR3 DNA follows: TGTGCCAGCAGCTCCCGGGACAGGGTGATAAATGAGCAGTTCTTC. Using reference TRBV5-5 and TRBJ2-1 for the parts outside the CDR3, the full variable domain is DAGVTQSPTHLIKTRGQQVTLRCSPISGHKSVSWYQQVLGQGPQFIFQYYEKEERGRGNFPDRFSARQFPNYSSELNVNALLLGDSALYLCASSSRDRVINEQFFGPGTRLTVL.

The table lists this clone with a count of one. The rearrangement links TRBV29-1 to TRBJ2-1; 10 bases align to TRBD2. Losses at the gene ends were 7 bases for V and 4 bases for J; bases not matched to a gene: 4. This CDR3 contains 13 residues. CDR1 and CDR2 from the germline V gene are SQVTM and ANQGSEA. The CDR3 reads CSARTSGYNEQFF. CDR3 DNA: TGCAGCGCCCGGACTAGCGGTTACAATGAGCAGTTCTTC.

On this clone: The sample holds other DNA sequences that translate to the same CDR3. The V and J genes are TRBV5-8 and TRBJ2-7, with D unresolved. The CDR3 is 14 residues long. The V gene's germline CDR1 is SGHTS and CDR2 YDEGEE. V was pared by 0 bases and J by 0 bases, with 7 bases between. The CDR3 DNA reads as TGTGCCAGCAGCTTGGGTGGCAGCTCCTACGAGCAGTACTTC. Translating it yields CASSLGGSSYEQYF. Filled out from reference TRBV5-8 and TRBJ2-7, the complete variable domain reads EAGVTQSPTHLIKTRGQQATLRCSPISGHTSVYWYQQALGLGLQFLLWYDEGEERNRGNFPPRFSGRQFPNYSSELNVNALELEDSALYLCASSLGGSSYEQYFGPGTRLTVT.

This clone was counted once. The chain joins TRBV7-8 to TRBJ2-1; D is undetermined. Trimming took 0 bases from V and 6 from J, leaving 6 bases between them. Germline CDR1 is SGHVS and CDR2 is FQNEAQ. The CDR3 contains 13 residues. The CDR3 here is CASSLARANEQFF. The CDR3 DNA is TGTGCCAGCAGCTTAGCAAGGGCCAATGAGCAGTTCTTC.

The chain combines TRBV5-1 with TRBJ1-1; D is unresolved. The CDR3 sequence is 13 residues long. The germline gives CDR1 SGHRS, CDR2 YFSETQ. Trimming removed 4 bases from V and 4 bases from J, with 11 bases in between. CDR3 in amino acids: CASSPTGVTEAFF. The CDR3 region has the DNA TGCGCCAGCAGCCCGACGGGTGTCACTGAAGCTTTCTTT.

The genes are TRBV10-3 and TRBJ2-1, with D perhaps matching TRBD1 (7 bases). The germline V gene has CDR1 ENHRY and CDR2 SYGVKD. Deletions cut 2 bases from V and 8 bases from J, with 16 bases between. This CDR3 has 15 residues. The CDR3 nucleotides read TGTGCCATCAGTGAGCCGGCAGGGGGGAAGGATGAGCAGTTCTTC. Translated, it gives CAISEPAGGKDEQFF.

The V gene is TRBV7-9, the J gene TRBJ2-2; D may be TRBD1 (5 bases). Germline V gives CDR1 SEHNR, CDR2 FQNEAQ (reference sequence). The V and J ends lost 1 base and 9 bases respectively, with 12 bases between them. The CDR3 has 14 amino acids. CDR3 nucleotides: TGTGCCAGCAGCTTAGGACAGTCCAGTAGGGAGCTGTTTTTT. This codes for CASSLGQSSRELFF.

V gene TRBV5-1 combines with J gene TRBJ1-4; TRBD1 matches at 7 bases. Germline trimming cut 4 bases from V and 6 bases from J; bases unmatched to any gene: 12. Germline V gives CDR1 SGHRS, CDR2 YFSETQ. This CDR3 has 16 residues. The CDR3 DNA reads TGCGCCAGCAGCGTGACAGGGAAGAAAAGTGATGAAAAACTGTTTTTT. Encoded protein: CASSVTGKKSDEKLFF.